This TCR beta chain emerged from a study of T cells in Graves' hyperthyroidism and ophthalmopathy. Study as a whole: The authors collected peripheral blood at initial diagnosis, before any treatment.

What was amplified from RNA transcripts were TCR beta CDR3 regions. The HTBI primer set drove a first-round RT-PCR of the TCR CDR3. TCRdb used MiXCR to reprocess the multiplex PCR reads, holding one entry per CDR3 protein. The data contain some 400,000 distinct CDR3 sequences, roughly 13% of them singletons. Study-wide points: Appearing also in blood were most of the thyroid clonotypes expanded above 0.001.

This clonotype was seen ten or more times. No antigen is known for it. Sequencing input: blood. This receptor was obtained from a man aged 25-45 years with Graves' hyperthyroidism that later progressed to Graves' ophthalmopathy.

The CDR3 protein is CASGTLNTEAFF. CDR3 coding DNA: TGTGCCAGTGGGACACTGAACACTGAAGCTTTCTTT. The J gene is TRBJ1-1, the V gene TRBV10-3; perhaps TRBD1 as D (6 bases). V dropped 10 bases and J dropped 0 bases, with 9 bases sitting between them. CDR3 length equals 12 residues. Per germline, CDR1 ENHRY and CDR2 SYGVKD.